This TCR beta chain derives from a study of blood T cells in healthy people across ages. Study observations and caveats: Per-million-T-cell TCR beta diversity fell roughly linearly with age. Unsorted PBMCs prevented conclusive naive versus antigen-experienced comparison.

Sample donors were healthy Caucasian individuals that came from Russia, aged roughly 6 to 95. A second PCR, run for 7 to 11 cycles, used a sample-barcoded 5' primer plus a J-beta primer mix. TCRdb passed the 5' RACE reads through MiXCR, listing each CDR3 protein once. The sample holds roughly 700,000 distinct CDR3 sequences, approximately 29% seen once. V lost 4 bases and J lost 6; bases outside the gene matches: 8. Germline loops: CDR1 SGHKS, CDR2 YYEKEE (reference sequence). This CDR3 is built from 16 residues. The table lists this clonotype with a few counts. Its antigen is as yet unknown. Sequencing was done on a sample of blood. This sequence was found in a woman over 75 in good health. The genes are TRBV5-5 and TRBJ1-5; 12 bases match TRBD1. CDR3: CASSPGGTGGRQPQHF. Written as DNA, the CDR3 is TGTGCCAGCAGCCCCGGGGGGACAGGGGGCCGTCAGCCCCAGCATTTT. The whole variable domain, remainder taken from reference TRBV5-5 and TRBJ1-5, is DAGVTQSPTHLIKTRGQQVTLRCSPISGHKSVSWYQQVLGQGPQFIFQYYEKEERGRGNFPDRFSARQFPNYSSELNVNALLLGDSALYLCASSPGGTGGRQPQHFGDGTRLSIL.